The next 11 T cell receptor beta chains were all read from a single sample in a study of T-cell reconstitution after alpha-beta-depleted transplantation in children. It was with unique molecular identifiers that the TCRbeta library was prepared. One entry per CDR3 protein, called by TCRdb with MiXCR from the PCR reads. The table shows hundreds of thousands of distinct CDR3 sequences, with 16% occurring only once. Sequencing was performed on PBMCs from the stem cell graft donor, taken from the stem cell graft. The receptors originated from a human donor who donated a stem cell graft to a child with acute myeloid leukemia.

This clonotype was picked up a small number of times. The chain carries TRBV29-1 and TRBJ2-2; tentative D call: TRBD1 (7 bases). The germline V gene has CDR1 SQVTM and CDR2 ANQGSEA. V lost 1 base to trimming and J lost 7 bases, with 13 bases between them. The CDR3 runs to 14 residues. The CDR3 DNA follows: TGCAGCGTTGAAGGCCAGGGGGGAGGCGGGGAGCTGTTTTTT. This sequence encodes CSVEGQGGGGELFF.

This clonotype was recorded many times. The chain joins TRBV12-3 or TRBV12-4 to TRBJ1-1; possible D gene TRBD1, 6 bases. CDR3 length: 13 amino acids. V lost 2 bases, J lost 5 bases, and 9 bases lay in between. CDR3 protein: CASSLTGRTEAFF. The CDR3 bases are TGTGCCAGCAGTTTAACAGGGAGGACTGAAGCTTTCTTT.

This sequence joins TRBV6-1 and TRBJ2-1, with TRBD2 identical over 7 bases. The CDR3 is 15 residues long. The trim removed 5 bases at V and 5 bases at J, leaving 9 bases unmatched. Germline V gene data show CDR1 as MNHNS and CDR2 as SASEGT. This CDR3 is CASSQFRGGNNEQFF. The CDR3 DNA reads as TGTGCCAGCAGTCAGTTCCGCGGGGGTAACAATGAGCAGTTCTTC.

J is TRBJ2-1 and V is TRBV20-1; 11 nucleotides line up with TRBD2. Trimming at V came to 2 bases and at J to 1 base, leaving 4 bases not matched to a gene. The CDR3 runs 16 residues. Germline V CDR1 and CDR2: DFQATT, SNEGSKA (reference sequence). The CDR3: CSARKTSGDSYNEQFF. The CDR3 bases are TGCAGTGCTAGAAAGACTAGCGGGGATTCCTACAATGAGCAGTTCTTC.

This clonotype has more than one count but fewer than ten. The chain carries TRBV7-9 and TRBJ2-7; possibly TRBD1 for D (6 bases). Looked up from germline, CDR1 is SEHNR and CDR2 is FQNEAQ (reference sequence). Trimming stripped 1 base from V and 4 bases from J, with 17 bases between. This CDR3 has 16 residues. For the CDR3, the DNA is TGTGCCAGCAGCTTAGTGGTGACAGGAGCCCCTTACGAGCAGTACTTC. Translation gives CASSLVVTGAPYEQYF. Filled out from reference TRBV7-9 and TRBJ2-7, the complete variable domain reads DTGVSQNPRHKITKRGQNVTFRCDPISEHNRLYWYRQTLGQGPEFLTYFQNEAQLEKSRLLSDRFSAERPKGSFSTLEIQRTEQGDSAMYLCASSLVVTGAPYEQYFGPGTRLTVT.

This clonotype was recorded many times. The chain has TRBV6-5 and TRBJ2-7; 7 bases are a match to TRBD1. CDR3 size: 14 residues. J was trimmed by 6 bases and V by 4 bases; bases with no gene match: 9. Germline V CDR1 and CDR2: MNHEY, SVGAGI. CDR3 region: CASSFRDSSGEQYV. The CDR3, as DNA: TGTGCCAGCAGTTTCCGGGACAGCAGTGGCGAGCAGTACGTC.

Many counts were recorded for this clonotype. CDR3 loop: CSVIYSGANVLTF. CDR3 DNA sequence: TGCAGCGTTATTTACTCTGGGGCCAACGTCCTGACTTTC. The rearrangement uses TRBV29-1 and TRBJ2-6; D uncertain. The V gene's germline CDR1 is SQVTM and CDR2 ANQGSEA. The V end lost 5 bases, the J end lost 0 bases, and 5 bases lay between the germline ends. There are 13 residues in the CDR3.

This clonotype was detected a few times. The chain carries TRBV6-1 and TRBJ1-4; 8 nucleotides match TRBD1. There are 18 residues in the CDR3. The germline V gene encodes CDR1 MNHNS and CDR2 SASEGT. The V gene end was trimmed by 0 bases and the J gene end by 0 bases; junction bases not matched to a gene: 6. This chain's CDR3 is CASSEADRAEATNEKLFF. CDR3 sequence (DNA): TGTGCCAGCAGTGAAGCGGACAGGGCCGAAGCAACTAATGAAAAACTGTTTTTT.

This clonotype was counted at least ten times. This chain joins TRBV12-3 or TRBV12-4 and TRBJ2-5, with D perhaps assigned TRBD1 or TRBD2 (5 bases each). The V and J ends lost 6 bases and 3 bases respectively, with 11 bases between them. The CDR3 spans 13 residues. The CDR3 loop reads CASSPGTEETQYF. The CDR3, as DNA: TGTGCCAGCAGCCCCGGGACGGAAGAGACCCAGTACTTC.

This clonotype was detected a few times. The chain links TRBV2 to TRBJ1-2; D gene uncertain. Trimming took 4 bases from V and 4 from J, leaving 10 bases between them. Germline V gene lookup returns CDR1 SNHLY and CDR2 FYNNEI. This CDR3 comprises 13 residues. The CDR3, as DNA: TGTGCCAGCAGTGTCGACAAAGCCTATGGCTACACCTTC. Translating it yields CASSVDKAYGYTF.

This clonotype came up a few times. The rearrangement links TRBV12-3 or TRBV12-4 to TRBJ2-1, with D possibly being TRBD1 (6 bases). This CDR3 is built from 16 residues. V dropped 7 bases and J dropped 0 bases, with 16 bases sitting between them. The CDR3 coding sequence is TGTGCCAGCACCCCTACAAGAGGGGGCTCCTACAATGAGCAGTTCTTC. Its translation is CASTPTRGGSYNEQFF.